This TCR beta chain was captured by sequencing in a study of cytomegalovirus exposure and HLA in healthy donors. Study-wide background: Genotyping of under 500 donors showed that roughly 83% belonged to the Caucasian-associated ancestry cluster.

Study outcomes and limitations: When analyzed later, the rates of TCR association showed variation by HLA locus, with DRB1 the most and HLA-C the fewest. In a later analysis, productive TCRs from donors in an Asian-associated ancestry cluster reportedly carried fewer N-insertions than the cohort mean.

A remark on this clone: Its matching antigen is unknown.

Researchers ran the PCR with 60 Vbeta and 13 Jbeta primers. The data were produced by immunoSEQ multiplex PCR, yet TCRdb's version contains in-frame clones alone and is incomplete. The profile shows 60,000 to 75,000 clones, over 75% of them singletons. This CDR3 is built from 14 residues. Trimming took 0 bases from V and 2 from J, leaving 6 bases between them. Germline values: CDR1 SGHRS, CDR2 YFSETQ. This sequence joins TRBV5-1 and TRBJ1-3; no clear D. This TCR derives from a female donor in good health and CMV-seronegative. Sequences were obtained from PBMCs. CDR3 amino acids: CASSLGRTGNTIYF. CDR3 in DNA: TGCGCCAGCAGCTTGGGGAGAACTGGAAACACCATATATTTT.